This T cell receptor beta chain is from a study of Graves' ophthalmopathy and Graves' hyperthyroidism (dated by TCRdb to 2016 to 2019). Study-level background: Peripheral blood was collected at initial diagnosis, prior to any treatment. In total, 135 blood samples were TCR-sequenced: fewer than 50 ophthalmopathy, approximately 80 hyperthyroidism and some 17 hyperthyroidism-to-ophthalmopathy patients. Following sample collection, hyperthyroidism patients were given methimazole at a starting dose of 30 mg daily, and ophthalmopathy patients were given high-dose intravenous methylprednisolone. In 6 or 7 hyperthyroidism patients, T-cell repertoires of thyroid tissue and blood were compared. An independent validation cohort comprised some 19 hyperthyroidism patients and 15 to 17 patients who later progressed from hyperthyroidism to ophthalmopathy. The study used TCR beta repertoire signatures to distinguish Graves' ophthalmopathy from Graves' hyperthyroidism and to predict progression to ophthalmopathy. To explore V-J signatures that distinguish ophthalmopathy from hyperthyroidism, a discovery set of about a hundred patients was enrolled, made up of 43 with ophthalmopathy and some 60 with stable hyperthyroidism.

V loses 1 base, J loses 4 bases, and the germline ends lie 11 bases apart. Sequences LGHNA (CDR1) and YNFKEQ (CDR2) are obtained from the germline V gene. The CDR3 measures 15 amino acids from cysteine to phenylalanine. The sequence is cut down to CDR3 DNA, 45 bases in frame from base 1. A remark on this clonotype: Its antigen is currently not known. Qualities for individual bases were not recorded, and no much larger clone is one base off.

Ophthalmopathy patients were characterized by moderately to severely active disease, a Clinical Activity Score of at least 3, a NOSPECS grade of at least 4, and a disease duration under 3 months. Patients with other autoimmune diseases, uncontrolled infections, pregnancy or lactation were excluded from the study. Clinical symptoms, serum thyroxine, TRAb, thyroid ultrasound and orbital computed tomography were used for diagnosis. PBMCs were isolated from about 9.2 ml of fresh peripheral blood by Ficoll-Paque density gradient centrifugation. Total RNA was extracted using Trizol reagent, and RNA quality was checked on an Agilent 2100 Bioanalyzer. For repertoire sequencing, TCR beta CDR3 regions were amplified from RNA transcripts. The first round was an RT-PCR using HTBI primers with the Qiagen OneStep RT-PCR kit, and this first round was followed by a second-round multiplex PCR, then size selection and purification. Sequencing of the libraries was carried out on an Illumina HiSeq2000 in paired-end mode with 100 bp reads. The authors' analysis ran thus. SOAPnuke was used to process the reads, removing any read that contained adapters or uncalled bases, had a mean Phred below 15, or lacked an exact match to the constant primer or identifier. High-quality paired reads were merged with COPE v1.2.5. Each unique nucleotide sequence was defined as a clonotype, and clonotypes were aligned to IMGT TRB V, D and J references with MiTCR v1.1. The analysis was limited to V-J combinations with a frequency above 0.0001, which together covered over 99% of the repertoires. A TCR clonal expansion and chaos score per V-J combination was defined as the ratio of F50 clonal expansion to chaos observed in the TCRdist matrix. Features were reduced by Welch's t-statistics and random forest to approximately 12 V-J combinations, which fed a naive Bayes classifier. The similarity between thyroid and blood repertoires was quantified using the Morisita-Horn index. Clones were called with MiXCR by TCRdb after fastp trimmed the public reads at Q25, and only in-frame beta chains were retained. Rows with one shared CDR3 protein collapse into an entry with the most common genes and DNA. The V and J calls and clone size come from TCRdb's table, not from the authors' own analysis. This sample comprises almost 750,000 distinct CDR3 sequences, around 40% of them detected only once. About 40% of the sample is held by the ten biggest clonotypes.

Overall results and qualifications from the work: In validation, the model predicted ophthalmopathy progression with about 70% sensitivity and about 73% specificity; about a dozen predicted patients were CT-confirmed with GO in a median of about 7.1 months. No statistical method was used to set the sample size in advance, and the investigators knew which group each participant was assigned to. Most expanded thyroid clonotypes with frequency above 0.001 were also detected in blood, suggesting blood repertoires may reflect the thyroid immune response. Ophthalmopathy was separated from stable hyperthyroidism by the 13-signature model with more than 85% sensitivity and less than 82% specificity in cross-validation and with 80%/75% in the test set.

The TCR comes from an adult man with Graves' ophthalmopathy. The rearrangement joined TRBV4-2 to TRBJ1-3, with no reliable assignment of the D segment. The specimen sequenced was peripheral blood. The CDR3 loop reads CASSQAGHTGNTIYF. The DNA reads as follows: TGTGCCAGCAGCCAAGCTGGGCATACCGGAAACACCATATATTTT.